One and the same sample provided the 19 T cell receptor beta chains below, sequenced in a study of T cells in Graves' hyperthyroidism and ophthalmopathy. Amplified TCR beta CDR3 regions derived from RNA transcripts. During a first-round RT-PCR of the TCR CDR3, the HTBI primer set was used. Each CDR3 protein gets one entry after TCRdb re-called the multiplex PCR reads with MiXCR. Of a few hundred thousand distinct CDR3 sequences in the sample, roughly 13% were seen once. The sequenced sample consisted of blood. These receptors were taken from a woman in her thirties or forties with Graves' ophthalmopathy.

This clonotype was observed a handful of times. The rearrangement uses TRBV5-1 and TRBJ1-3; 7 bases map to TRBD1. Germline V CDR1 and CDR2: SGHRS, YFSETQ. Unmatched junction bases numbered 4, after V lost 1 base and J lost 0 bases. The CDR3 extends over 16 amino acids. The CDR3 region has the DNA TGCGCCAGCAGCTTGAAGGGGGCGAGCTCTGGAAACACCATATATTTT. Amino acids: CASSLKGASSGNTIYF.

At least ten counts were recorded for this clonotype. The chain carries TRBV3-1 and TRBJ1-5; D may be TRBD1 (5 bases). The V gene lost 1 base and the J gene lost 6 bases, with 13 bases spanning the gap. Per germline, CDR1 LGHDT and CDR2 YNNKEL (reference sequence). This CDR3 region has 15 residues. CDR3 loop: CASSQGVAGTQPQHF. The CDR3 coding sequence is TGTGCCAGCAGCCAAGGGGTCGCGGGGACTCAGCCCCAGCATTTT.

CDR3 loop: CASSLEGGQGEAFF. The CDR3 DNA sequence: TGCGCCAGCAGCTTGGAAGGGGGGCAGGGTGAAGCTTTCTTT. V usage is TRBV5-1 and J usage is TRBJ1-1; possible D gene TRBD1, 6 bases. Germline assignment: CDR1 SGHRS and CDR2 YFSETQ. CDR3 length: 14 amino acids. Trimming left V 0 bases short and J 7 bases short, with 13 bases between.

This clonotype was observed a few times. The chain couples TRBV5-1 to TRBJ1-1, with 10 nucleotides matching TRBD1. The CDR3 extends over 18 amino acids. V lost 1 base, J lost 0 bases, and 9 bases stayed unmatched. Germline lookup yields CDR1 SGHRS and CDR2 YFSETQ. CDR3 region: CASSLFTGTGALNTEAFF. CDR3 bases: TGCGCCAGCAGCTTGTTTACTGGGACAGGGGCCTTGAACACTGAAGCTTTCTTT.

The genes are TRBV6-2 or TRBV6-3 and TRBJ2-1, with 7 nucleotides matching TRBD2. The germline gives CDR1 MNHEY, CDR2 SVGEGT. V lost 0 bases and J lost 2; bases outside the gene matches: 13. This CDR3 has 19 amino acids. The CDR3 sequence: CASSYSRDSGFAPYNEQFF. The CDR3 region has the DNA TGTGCCAGCAGTTACTCCAGGGATAGCGGGTTTGCCCCCTACAATGAGCAGTTCTTC.

Comments on this clonotype: This sequence may be a read error, since a much larger clone differs from it by one base. The chain links TRBV11-3 to TRBJ2-5, with a possible D match to TRBD1 (5 bases). Germline loops: CDR1 SGHNT, CDR2 YENEEA. This CDR3 region has 14 residues. The ends were cut back, 9 bases at V and 2 bases at J, with 16 bases in the middle. The CDR3 nucleotides read TGTGCCAGACAGGCTAAAGATTCACAAGAGACCCAGTACTTC. This translates into CARQAKDSQETQYF.

This clonotype was seen ten or more times. The rearrangement uses TRBV6-1 and TRBJ2-2, with TRBD1 as a possible D gene (5 bases). This CDR3 region has 14 residues. Trimming took off 7 bases at V and 4 bases at J, with 13 bases between the two ends. From germline, CDR1 is MNHNS and CDR2 SASEGT. The CDR3 region has the DNA TGTGCCAGCATGGAGACAGCGTCCACCGGGGAGCTGTTTTTT. Protein product: CASMETASTGELFF.

This clonotype was counted many times. The chain employs TRBV7-2 and TRBJ2-1; weak D call: TRBD1 (6 bases). Trimming stripped 8 bases from V and 5 bases from J, with 13 bases between. The CDR3 length is 13 residues. Germline values: CDR1 SGHTA, CDR2 FQGNSA. The CDR3 bases are TGTGCCAGCGGACAGAGAAACAACAATGAGCAGTTCTTC. As protein: CASGQRNNNEQFF.

The sample holds many counts of this clonotype. This chain uses TRBV30 with TRBJ2-7; 9 positions agree with TRBD1. Germline CDR1 and CDR2: GTSNPN and SVGIG (reference sequence). The CDR3 runs 15 residues. Trimming took 2 bases from V and 5 from J; bases not matched to a gene: 10. In nucleotides, the CDR3 is TGTGCCTGGAGTAACCCCGGGACAGGGAATGACGAGCAGTACTTC. Encoded protein: CAWSNPGTGNDEQYF.

The sample holds a few counts of this clonotype. Written as DNA, the CDR3 is TGTGCCAGCAGCTTAGGGCAGCAAGCCTACAATGAGCAGTTCTTC. Protein sequence: CASSLGQQAYNEQFF. The genes are TRBV11-3 and TRBJ2-1; D gene ambiguous. Per the germline V gene, CDR1 is SGHNT and CDR2 is YENEEA. The V end lost 1 base, the J end lost 2 bases, and 9 bases lay between the germline ends. The CDR3 length is 15 residues. The whole variable domain, remainder taken from reference TRBV11-3 and TRBJ2-1, is EAGVVQSPRYKIIEKKQPVAFWCNPISGHNTLYWYLQNLGQGPELLIRYENEEAVDDSQLPKDRFSAERLKGVDSTLKIQPAELGDSAVYLCASSLGQQAYNEQFFGPGTRLTVL.

This clonotype was seen more than once but under ten times. A much bigger clone sits one base away, suggesting this may be a read error. The chain uses TRBV11-2 and TRBJ1-1; D is possibly TRBD1 (6 bases). CDR3 length: 14 amino acids. Germline lookup yields CDR1 SGHAT and CDR2 FQNNGV. CDR3 bases: TGTGCCTGCAGCTTAGTGGGGGGGGCAGGTGAAGCTTTCTTT. Translating gives CACSLVGGAGEAFF.

The sample holds many counts of this clonotype. The chain links TRBV20-1 to TRBJ2-7; the D is unclear. The germline V and J ends were trimmed by 1 base and 7 bases, with 11 bases remaining between them. Looked up from germline, CDR1 is DFQATT and CDR2 is SNEGSKA (reference sequence). CDR3 length: 12 amino acids. The CDR3 nucleotides read TGCAGTGCTAGAGTTTGGGCCGGGGAGCAGTACTTC. Residues: CSARVWAGEQYF.

J is TRBJ2-3 and V is TRBV2, with 8 bases matching TRBD1. V dropped 6 bases and J dropped 3; count of bases not matched to a gene: 8. Germline V lookup: CDR1 SNHLY, CDR2 FYNNEI. CDR3 length: 15 residues. The CDR3 reads CASRPGQVSTDTQYF. DNA for the CDR3: TGTGCCAGCAGGCCGGGACAGGTATCTACAGATACGCAGTATTTT.

This clonotype was recorded a few times. The V and J genes are TRBV5-1 and TRBJ2-3, with 7 nucleotides matching TRBD2. Germline assignment: CDR1 SGHRS and CDR2 YFSETQ. This CDR3 is built from 16 residues. Trimming removed 0 bases from V and 2 bases from J; junction bases left unmatched: 6. The CDR3 DNA reads as TGCGCCAGCAGCTTGGTTGGGGGGGGTTACACAGATACGCAGTATTTT. It is translated as CASSLVGGGYTDTQYF.

The rearrangement uses TRBV19 and TRBJ2-3; 9 nucleotides agree with TRBD2. Germline CDR1 LNHDA, CDR2 SQIVND (reference sequence). CDR3 length: 17 residues. Germline trimming cut 5 bases from V and 0 bases from J; bases unmatched to any gene: 9. DNA for the CDR3: TGTGCCAGTAGTCGATCTAGCGGGACGGTGAGCACAGATACGCAGTATTTT. This translates into CASSRSSGTVSTDTQYF.

This clonotype was counted many times. The chain links TRBV29-1 to TRBJ1-1; TRBD1 matches 8 bases. The CDR3 spans 13 residues. V lost 5 bases to trimming and J lost 2 bases; unmatched junction nucleotides: 4. Germline CDR1 SQVTM, CDR2 ANQGSEA. The chain's CDR3 is CSVSGGINTEAFF. The CDR3, as DNA: TGCAGCGTTTCAGGGGGCATCAACACTGAAGCTTTCTTT.

The table lists this clonotype with many counts. The chain recombines TRBV15 with TRBJ2-7; 10 bases are shared with TRBD2. CDR1 and CDR2 from the germline V gene are LNHNV and YYDKDF (reference sequence). The CDR3 length is 15 residues. The junction had 3 bases not matched to a gene; V was cut back by 1 base and J by 3 bases. The CDR3 coding sequence is TGTGCCACCAGCAGAGTTCTAGCGGGGGACTACGAGCAGTACTTC. Translated, it gives CATSRVLAGDYEQYF.

This clonotype was counted only a few times. This chain connects TRBV29-1 to TRBJ1-2; no clear D. CDR1 is SQVTM, CDR2 ANQGSEA, per germline. The CDR3 covers 13 residues. V shed 3 bases and J shed 2 bases, with 10 bases lying between them. In DNA form, the CDR3 reads TGCAGCGTTGACCGGGGTTTCAACTATGGCTACACCTTC. Its translation is CSVDRGFNYGYTF.

This clonotype was counted ten times or more. The gene calls are TRBV20-1 and TRBJ1-5, with D possibly TRBD1 on 5 matching bases. This CDR3 region has 13 residues. The germline V gene encodes CDR1 DFQATT and CDR2 SNEGSKA (reference sequence). V was cut by 0 bases and J by 5 bases, with 8 bases left in between. The DNA of the CDR3 is TGCAGTGCTAGAGACAGGGAACATCAGCCCCAGCATTTT. Its protein is CSARDREHQPQHF.